The 24 T cell receptor beta chains below come from one sample, sequenced in a study of blood T cell repertoires in COVID-19 (dated by TCRdb to about 2020). Preparation of the library involved the immunoSEQ multiplex PCR assay. Sourced from immuneACCESS, this table was stored by TCRdb with only in-frame sequences that have V and J called. A share of the clones is absent; for the studies checked, an unresolved V gene accounts for under half, and the remainder has no known explanation. The sample table holds over 200,000 clones, of which 92% were seen once. In total, the top ten clones hold approximately 1.2% of the sample. Input material: peripheral blood. These receptors were collected from a man aged 25 to 45 with acute or convalescent COVID-19.

The chain uses TRBV5-1 and TRBJ2-5; D uncertain. This CDR3 comprises 15 residues. The ends were cut back, 0 bases at V and 3 bases at J, with 12 bases in the middle. The germline V gene has CDR1 SGHRS and CDR2 YFSETQ. The CDR3 is CASSLGRQSKETQYF. In DNA, the CDR3 is TGCGCCAGCAGCTTGGGCCGACAATCAAAAGAGACCCAGTACTTC.

The chain is built from TRBV11-2 and TRBJ1-5; perhaps TRBD1 as D (5 bases). V lost 0 bases and J lost 2, with 8 bases in between. Looked up from germline, CDR1 is SGHAT and CDR2 is FQNNGV. The CDR3 contains 15 residues. The CDR3 sequence is CASSLDWGGNQPQHF. The CDR3 nucleotides are TGTGCCAGCAGCTTAGATTGGGGGGGCAATCAGCCCCAGCATTTT.

In its sample, this clone was seen once. V is TRBV18 and J is TRBJ1-1; 8 positions agree with TRBD1. With 3 bases clipped from V and 6 bases from J, the junction kept 6 bases outside the gene matches. This CDR3 has 14 amino acids. Per the germline V gene, CDR1 is KGHSH and CDR2 is LQKENI. CDR3 DNA: TGTGCCAGCTCACCGCACCCGACAGGGGCTGAAGCTTTCTTT. Residues: CASSPHPTGAEAFF. The complete variable domain, with remaining parts taken from reference TRBV18 and TRBJ1-1, reads NAGVMQNPRHLVRRRGQEARLRCSPMKGHSHVYWYRQLPEEGLKFMVYLQKENIIDESGMPKERFSAEFPKEGPSILRIQQVVRGDSAAYFCASSPHPTGAEAFFGQGTRLTVV.

The chain combines TRBV29-1 with TRBJ2-5, with D perhaps matching TRBD2 (5 bases). V was cut by 0 bases and J by 5 bases, with 10 bases left in between. Germline CDR1 is SQVTM and CDR2 is ANQGSEA. CDR3 length: 13 amino acids. The CDR3 is CSVEEVREETQYF. The CDR3 nucleotides are TGCAGCGTTGAAGAGGTGAGGGAGGAGACCCAGTACTTC.

The V gene is TRBV5-6, the J gene TRBJ1-2; 7 nucleotides align to TRBD1. Germline loops: CDR1 SGHDT, CDR2 YYEEEE. The CDR3 is 17 residues long. Trimming took 4 bases from V and 8 from J; bases not matched to a gene: 20. CDR3 residues: CASSRRRRGQTKWGYTF. The CDR3 nucleotides read TGTGCCAGCAGCCGACGTCGAAGGGGACAGACAAAGTGGGGCTACACCTTC.

The chain carries TRBV5-8 and TRBJ2-3; maybe TRBD2 (5 bases). Trimming cost V 6 bases and J 3 bases, with 14 bases left between them. Per germline, CDR1 SGHTS and CDR2 YDEGEE. The CDR3 covers 14 residues. CDR3 sequence: CASMAGISTDTQYF. The CDR3 region has the DNA TGTGCCAGCATGGCCGGGATTTCTACAGATACGCAGTATTTT.

For this clone: This CDR3 is also generated by other DNA sequences in the sample. The J gene is TRBJ1-5, the V gene TRBV15; D unclear. Germline V gene data show CDR1 as LNHNV and CDR2 as YYDKDF (reference sequence). The CDR3 runs 14 residues. The V gene lost 0 bases and the J gene lost 5 bases, with 8 bases spanning the gap. CDR3 sequence reads: CATSRDGGYQPQHF. CDR3 DNA sequence: TGTGCCACCAGCAGAGACGGAGGGTATCAGCCCCAGCATTTT.

Notes on this clone: Other nucleotide sequences from this sample produce the same CDR3. The V gene is TRBV6-5, the J gene TRBJ2-7; the D gene is possibly TRBD2 (5 bases). V lost 6 bases and J 4 bases, leaving 10 bases between the germline ends. The CDR3 is 12 residues long. Germline V gene lookup returns CDR1 MNHEY and CDR2 SVGAGI. CDR3 loop: CASRDRGYEQYF. The CDR3 DNA reads as TGTGCCAGCAGGGACCGGGGATACGAGCAGTACTTC.

The chain couples TRBV10-2 to TRBJ1-5; perhaps TRBD1 as D (5 bases). Germline V gene data show CDR1 as WSHSY and CDR2 as SAAADI. This CDR3 is built from 15 residues. V was trimmed by 11 bases and J by 2 bases, leaving 19 bases between them. CDR3 nucleotides: TGCGCCTCTTCTTTAAGTGGCAGGGGCAATCAGCCCCAGCATTTT. Its translation: CASSLSGRGNQPQHF.

The V gene is TRBV30, the J gene TRBJ1-6; D uncertain. Trimming removed 4 bases at V and 2 bases at J, with 6 bases between. The CDR3 runs 13 residues. The germline gives CDR1 GTSNPN, CDR2 SVGIG (reference sequence). The CDR3 DNA follows: TGTGCCTGGACAGGAACCTATAATTCACCCCTCCACTTT. This sequence encodes CAWTGTYNSPLHF.

The chain joins TRBV2 to TRBJ2-2; 7 nucleotides agree with TRBD1. The CDR3 covers 14 residues. The germline gives CDR1 SNHLY, CDR2 FYNNEI. Trimming cost V 9 bases and J 5 bases; bases outside gene matches: 9. The CDR3, as DNA: TGTGCCAGTAAAGAGACAGGGAAAACCGGGGAGCTGTTTTTT. Protein sequence: CASKETGKTGELFF.

This chain connects TRBV4-1 to TRBJ2-7, with D possibly being TRBD1 (5 bases). V was clipped by 1 base and J by 5 bases, with 12 bases between them. Per the germline V gene, CDR1 is MGHRA and CDR2 is YSYEKL. The length of the CDR3 is 14 residues. CDR3 sequence: CASSQAGRVDEQYF. In DNA form, the CDR3 reads TGCGCCAGCAGCCAAGCCGGCAGGGTCGACGAGCAGTACTTC.

The chain joins TRBV5-1 to TRBJ2-1; 7 bases are shared with TRBD1. V lost 4 bases to trimming and J lost 7 bases; unmatched junction nucleotides: 8. This CDR3 is built from 14 residues. CDR1 SGHRS and CDR2 YFSETQ come from the germline V gene. CDR3 amino acids: CASSLGQPLNEQFF. The CDR3, as DNA: TGCGCCAGCAGCCTGGGACAGCCTCTAAATGAGCAGTTCTTC.

This chain joins TRBV27 and TRBJ1-6; TRBD1 matches 8 bases. CDR3 length equals 15 residues. V was clipped by 3 bases and J by 6 bases; unmatched bases: 4. The germline gives CDR1 MNHEY, CDR2 SMNVEV (reference sequence). CDR3 bases: TGTGCCAGCAGTTTGGAGGGACAGGTTAATTCACCCCTCCACTTT. Translation gives CASSLEGQVNSPLHF.

The chain's CDR3 is CASSPGQLNTEAFF. The CDR3, as DNA: TGTGCCAGCTCACCTGGACAATTGAACACTGAAGCTTTCTTT. This chain connects TRBV18 to TRBJ1-1; the D gene is possibly TRBD1 (5 bases). Trimming pared 3 bases from V and 0 bases from J, leaving 8 bases between. Germline V gene sequence: CDR1 KGHSH, CDR2 LQKENI. The CDR3 spans 14 residues. The complete variable domain, with remaining parts taken from reference TRBV18 and TRBJ1-1, reads NAGVMQNPRHLVRRRGQEARLRCSPMKGHSHVYWYRQLPEEGLKFMVYLQKENIIDESGMPKERFSAEFPKEGPSILRIQQVVRGDSAAYFCASSPGQLNTEAFFGQGTRLTVV.

The V call is TRBV19, the J call TRBJ2-7; the D is unclear. The CDR3 loop spans 11 amino acids. The V end lost 5 bases, the J end lost 8 bases, and 10 bases lay between the germline ends. Germline lookup yields CDR1 LNHDA and CDR2 SQIVND (reference sequence). CDR3 residues: CASSSSWQQYF. CDR3 DNA: TGTGCCAGTAGTTCATCTTGGCAGCAGTACTTC.

This chain joins TRBV29-1 and TRBJ2-1; 8 bases align to TRBD2. J gave up 2 bases and V 4 bases, and 10 bases lay outside the gene matches. CDR1 and CDR2 (germline): SQVTM, ANQGSEA. This CDR3 is built from 16 residues. The CDR3 spells CSVVSRSGGTYNEQFF. In nucleotides, the CDR3 is TGCAGCGTTGTTTCTAGGAGCGGGGGCACCTACAATGAGCAGTTCTTC.

The chain recombines TRBV5-1 with TRBJ1-4; the D gene is possibly TRBD1 (5 bases). CDR1 is SGHRS and CDR2 is YFSETQ in the germline V gene. The V gene lost 6 bases and the J gene lost 8 bases, with 14 bases spanning the gap. This CDR3 has 13 residues. CDR3 nucleotide sequence: TGCGCCAGCAACTCCCAGGGATTAGAAAAACTGTTTTTT. Its translation: CASNSQGLEKLFF.

J is TRBJ2-7 and V is TRBV27; 7 bases fit TRBD2. Looked up from germline, CDR1 is MNHEY and CDR2 is SMNVEV (reference sequence). The CDR3 is 13 amino acids. The V gene end was trimmed by 3 bases and the J gene end by 4 bases; junction bases not matched to a gene: 3. CDR3 nucleotide sequence: TGTGCCAGCAGTTTCAGGGAGGGTTACGAGCAGTACTTC. This gives the protein CASSFREGYEQYF.

As to this clone: One end of the junction varies from germline; a read error may be responsible. The V call is TRBV28, the J call TRBJ2-7; TRBD2 aligns across 8 bases. This CDR3 has 10 amino acids. Germline loops: CDR1 MDHEN, CDR2 SYDVKM. CDR3: CASMERERYF. In DNA, the CDR3 is TGTGCCAGCATGGAGCGGGAGCGGTACTTC.

This sequence joins TRBV27 and TRBJ1-1; tentatively, D is TRBD1 (5 bases). This CDR3 spans 16 amino acids. V was shortened by 0 bases and J by 2 bases, with 13 bases between the two germline ends. Germline V gene sequence: CDR1 MNHEY, CDR2 SMNVEV (reference sequence). This CDR3 reads CASSLSPPDRNTEAFF. CDR3 bases: TGTGCCAGCAGTTTATCGCCGCCCGACAGAAACACTGAAGCTTTCTTT.

J is TRBJ1-6 and V is TRBV5-1, with D uncertain. The V gene lost 10 bases and the J gene lost 5 bases, with 16 bases spanning the gap. Germline loops: CDR1 SGHRS, CDR2 YFSETQ. CDR3 length: 14 residues. The CDR3 DNA follows: TGCGCCCCTAGAGGTACGAAGAATAATTCACCCCTCCACTTT. It encodes CAPRGTKNNSPLHF.

Here the CDR3 reads CASSTGVANYGYTF. In nucleotides, the CDR3 is TGTGCCAGCAGTACAGGGGTCGCTAACTATGGCTACACCTTC. V gene TRBV28 combines with J gene TRBJ1-2; 7 bases are a match to TRBD1. The ends lost 5 bases at V and 0 bases at J; junction bases unmatched: 3. Germline CDR1 is MDHEN and CDR2 is SYDVKM. This CDR3 has 14 residues.

The rearrangement links TRBV6-1 to TRBJ1-5, with no clear D. The CDR3 loop spans 13 amino acids. The V end was cut by 2 bases, the J end by 6 bases, with 8 bases between. Per the germline V gene, CDR1 is MNHNS and CDR2 is SASEGT. This CDR3 is CASSELSVQPQHF. In DNA form, the CDR3 reads TGTGCCAGCAGTGAATTGAGTGTTCAGCCCCAGCATTTT.